Following are 25 T cell receptor beta chains from one sample sequenced in a study of patients and donors after allogeneic stem cell transplantation. In TCRdb, the RT-PCR reads were re-called with MiXCR into one record per CDR3 protein. The sample includes more than 850,000 distinct CDR3 sequences, more than 15% of them seen just once. Sequences were obtained from blood, either unsorted or a sorted T cell fraction (not recorded which). All receptors derive from a human donor who was either an allogeneic HSCT recipient or a stem cell or donor lymphocyte infusion donor (not recorded which). It is not recorded whose cells these are; they may come from a transplant donor.

CDR3 sequence: CSVVGLARFLHNEQFF. The CDR3, as DNA: TGCAGCGTTGTAGGACTAGCTCGGTTTTTGCACAATGAGCAGTTCTTC. The chain carries TRBV29-1 and TRBJ2-1, with 8 bases lining up with TRBD2. Germline V lookup: CDR1 SQVTM, CDR2 ANQGSEA. V was pared by 4 bases and J by 5 bases, with 13 bases of the junction left unmatched. The CDR3 is 16 residues long.

This chain uses TRBV5-1 with TRBJ1-1; D is uncertain. Germline CDR1 reads SGHRS; CDR2 reads YFSETQ. The CDR3 sequence is 16 residues long. The V end was cut by 0 bases, the J end by 2 bases, with 14 bases between. The CDR3 protein is CASSLEFGRFNTEAFF. CDR3 DNA: TGCGCCAGCAGCTTGGAATTTGGCAGATTTAACACTGAAGCTTTCTTT.

This clonotype has at least ten counts. The junction shows a germline mismatch at one end, possibly a read error. The chain carries TRBV11-2 and TRBJ1-2, with a weak D call TRBD1 (6 bases). CDR1 is SGHAT, CDR2 FQNNGV, per germline. CDR3 length: 12 amino acids. CDR3 nucleotide sequence: TGTGCCAGCAGCAAGTTGGACAGCACGACTTATTTC. This codes for CASSKLDSTTYF.

This clonotype was counted between two and nine times. V is TRBV20-1 and J is TRBJ1-5, with TRBD1 identical over 9 bases. J gave up 7 bases and V 6 bases, and 10 bases lay outside the gene matches. Looked up from germline, CDR1 is DFQATT and CDR2 is SNEGSKA (reference sequence). This CDR3 contains 14 residues. In DNA, the CDR3 is TGCAGTGCAAACACAGGGGGCGCCCGCCAGCCCCAGCATTTT. This sequence encodes CSANTGGARQPQHF.

This clonotype was seen more than once but under ten times. This sequence joins TRBV7-9 and TRBJ2-5, with D perhaps TRBD2 (6 bases). Germline lookup yields CDR1 SEHNR and CDR2 FQNEAQ (reference sequence). The CDR3 extends over 15 amino acids. With 5 bases removed from V and 5 bases from J, the gap between germline ends came to 18 bases. In nucleotides, the CDR3 is TGTGCCAGCAGCCCGGGACTTCCCAGGGTGGAGACCCAGTACTTC. Residues: CASSPGLPRVETQYF.

At least ten counts were recorded for this clonotype. J is TRBJ2-1 and V is TRBV20-1, with 10 bases lining up with TRBD1. Germline V CDR1 and CDR2: DFQATT, SNEGSKA (reference sequence). Losses at the gene ends were 5 bases for V and 0 bases for J; bases not matched to a gene: 1. The CDR3 length is 14 residues. The CDR3 bases are TGCAGTGCTTGGACAGGGGGCTCCTACAATGAGCAGTTCTTC. It is translated as CSAWTGGSYNEQFF.

This chain uses TRBV9 with TRBJ2-3, with D unclear. This CDR3 is built from 15 residues. Germline V gene sequence: CDR1 SGDLS, CDR2 YYNGEE. The V end lost 0 bases, the J end lost 1 base, and 9 bases lay between the germline ends. In nucleotides, the CDR3 is TGTGCCAGCAGCGTAGAGGGCTACCGCACAGATACGCAGTATTTT. The encoded protein is CASSVEGYRTDTQYF. Variable domain in full (rest from reference TRBV9 and TRBJ2-3): DSGVTQTPKHLITATGQRVTLRCSPRSGDLSVYWYQQSLDQGLQFLIQYYNGEERAKGNILERFSAQQFPDLHSELNLSSLELGDSALYFCASSVEGYRTDTQYFGPGTRLTVL.

The chain links TRBV6-5 to TRBJ2-7; D is possibly TRBD1 (6 bases). The CDR3 has 15 amino acids. Germline CDR1 reads MNHEY; CDR2 reads SVGAGI. V lost 0 bases and J lost 0, with 9 bases in between. In DNA form, the CDR3 reads TGTGCCAGCAGTTACTCGGGGGCTAGCTCCTACGAGCAGTACTTC. Its translation is CASSYSGASSYEQYF.

A few counts support this clonotype. J is TRBJ1-5 and V is TRBV12-3 or TRBV12-4; maybe TRBD1 (5 bases). Trimming removed 7 bases from V and 7 bases from J, with 20 bases in between. The CDR3 loop spans 15 amino acids. CDR3 sequence: CASTSWGEEGQPQHF. The CDR3 region has the DNA TGTGCCAGCACCTCTTGGGGGGAAGAAGGGCAGCCCCAGCATTTT.

CDR3: CSARVAGAVSTGELFF. CDR3 sequence (DNA): TGCAGTGCTAGGGTAGCGGGAGCGGTTAGCACCGGGGAGCTGTTTTTT. The chain couples TRBV20-1 to TRBJ2-2; 9 nucleotides agree with TRBD2. Germline CDR1 and CDR2: DFQATT and SNEGSKA (reference sequence). The CDR3 extends over 16 amino acids. Losses at the gene ends were 3 bases for V and 4 bases for J; bases not matched to a gene: 9.

This clonotype was counted a few times. The chain recombines TRBV28 with TRBJ1-1; 7 nucleotides line up with TRBD1. From germline, CDR1 is MDHEN and CDR2 SYDVKM. The CDR3 runs 13 residues. V dropped 5 bases and J dropped 8; count of bases not matched to a gene: 8. The CDR3 DNA reads TGTGCCAGCAGTATCCCAAGGGGACAGGAAGCTTTCTTT. It yields the protein CASSIPRGQEAFF.

The chain carries TRBV20-1 and TRBJ1-2, with 7 bases lining up with TRBD1. This CDR3 is 12 amino acids long. From germline, CDR1 is DFQATT and CDR2 SNEGSKA (reference sequence). The junction had 3 bases not matched to a gene; V was cut back by 4 bases and J by 4 bases. The CDR3 DNA follows: TGCAGTGCTAAGACAGGGTTCTATGGCTACACCTTC. Protein sequence: CSAKTGFYGYTF.

A few counts support this clonotype. This chain links TRBV5-1 with TRBJ1-2; 7 bases agree with TRBD1. The CDR3 is made up of 13 amino acids. V lost 4 bases and J lost 10; bases outside the gene matches: 10. Germline lookup yields CDR1 SGHRS and CDR2 YFSETQ. The DNA for the CDR3 is TGCGCCAGCAGCAGGGGACAGAGTATGATCTACACCTTC. It yields the protein CASSRGQSMIYTF.

The chain uses TRBV10-3 and TRBJ2-5; D is possibly TRBD2 (6 bases). Germline V lookup: CDR1 ENHRY, CDR2 SYGVKD. This CDR3 has 14 amino acids. The germline V and J ends were trimmed by 6 bases and 1 base, with 12 bases remaining between them. The CDR3 bases are TGTGCCATCAGCAAAAGCGGGCCCCAAGAGACCCAGTACTTC. The encoded protein is CAISKSGPQETQYF.

The chain is built from TRBV5-1 and TRBJ2-5, with a tentative D call TRBD1 (6 bases). V lost 1 base, J lost 0 bases, and 13 bases lay in between. The CDR3 is 16 amino acids. The germline CDR1 and CDR2 sequences are SGHRS and YFSETQ. CDR3 nucleotide sequence: TGCGCCAGCAGCTTGTATCAGGGGACCCACCAAGAGACCCAGTACTTC. This gives the protein CASSLYQGTHQETQYF.

This clonotype has just a few counts. The CDR3 DNA reads as TGTGCCAGCAGTTATAGCGGGAGGGCCCGTCGCACCGGGGAGCTGTTTTTT. The encoded protein is CASSYSGRARRTGELFF. The chain recombines TRBV12-3 or TRBV12-4 with TRBJ2-2, with 11 bases lining up with TRBD2. This CDR3 region has 17 residues. V gave up 4 bases and J gave up 4 bases; unmatched junction bases: 8.

This clonotype was detected only a few times. The rearrangement links TRBV10-3 to TRBJ1-2, with a weak D call TRBD1 (6 bases). This CDR3 contains 15 residues. CDR1 is ENHRY, CDR2 SYGVKD, per germline. V lost 3 bases and J lost 2, with 13 bases in between. The CDR3 here is CAISDPRGTNYGYTF. CDR3 coding DNA: TGTGCCATCAGTGACCCCAGGGGAACGAACTATGGCTACACCTTC.

The rearrangement links TRBV6-1 to TRBJ2-5, with D hard to call. Germline CDR1 and CDR2: MNHNS and SASEGT. V lost 8 bases and J lost 2, with 12 bases in between. There are 13 residues in the CDR3. CDR3 loop: CASVRDPQETQYF. The CDR3 DNA reads as TGTGCCAGCGTTAGAGACCCTCAAGAGACCCAGTACTTC.

The chain couples TRBV5-1 to TRBJ1-1; tentative D call: TRBD1 (5 bases). V lost 0 bases and J 0 bases, leaving 12 bases between the germline ends. This CDR3 spans 16 amino acids. Germline V gene lookup returns CDR1 SGHRS and CDR2 YFSETQ. The CDR3 spells CASSLEGAGVNTEAFF. In DNA form, the CDR3 reads TGCGCCAGCAGCTTGGAAGGGGCGGGGGTGAACACTGAAGCTTTCTTT. Full variable domain (outside the CDR3, taken from reference TRBV5-1 and TRBJ1-1): KAGVTQTPRYLIKTRGQQVTLSCSPISGHRSVSWYQQTPGQGLQFLFEYFSETQRNKGNFPGRFSGRQFSNSRSEMNVSTLELGDSALYLCASSLEGAGVNTEAFFGQGTRLTVV.

This chain joins TRBV12-5 and TRBJ2-7; 10 nucleotides line up with TRBD2. The CDR3 totals 14 residues. Germline CDR1 LGHNT, CDR2 FRNRAP. The J segment lost 5 bases and the V segment lost 4 bases, leaving 5 bases of the junction unmatched. CDR3 sequence (DNA): TGTGCTAGTGGTTCGGGACTAGCGACCAACGAGCAGTACTTC. Protein product: CASGSGLATNEQYF.

V is TRBV7-6 and J is TRBJ1-3; D is undetermined. The germline V gene encodes CDR1 SGHVS and CDR2 FNYEAQ. The V end lost 5 bases, the J end lost 0 bases, and 5 bases lay between the germline ends. The CDR3 is 13 residues long. The CDR3 region is CASSHSSGNTIYF. The CDR3 DNA follows: TGTGCCAGCAGCCACAGCTCTGGAAACACCATATATTTT.

J is TRBJ2-7 and V is TRBV20-1; 7 bases align to TRBD2. Trimming removed 6 bases from V and 4 bases from J; junction bases left unmatched: 9. The CDR3 is 13 amino acids. Germline V gives CDR1 DFQATT, CDR2 SNEGSKA (reference sequence). The CDR3 region is CSAQGEGSYEQYF. The DNA for the CDR3 is TGCAGTGCCCAAGGGGAGGGGTCTTACGAGCAGTACTTC.

This clonotype was observed a handful of times. The rearrangement links TRBV20-1 to TRBJ2-2; perhaps TRBD2 as D (7 bases). Germline V lookup: CDR1 DFQATT, CDR2 SNEGSKA (reference sequence). V gave up 1 base and J gave up 4 bases, with 13 bases separating them. The CDR3 is 15 amino acids. DNA for the CDR3: TGCAGTGCTAGAGTTGCGGGGGCGGGCACCGGGGAGCTGTTTTTT. Translation gives CSARVAGAGTGELFF.

The chain couples TRBV7-6 to TRBJ2-5; D remains unclear. Germline CDR1 and CDR2: SGHVS and FNYEAQ. Trimming took off 5 bases at V and 1 base at J, with 14 bases between the two ends. The CDR3 contains 15 residues. This chain's CDR3 is CASSHPVGIQETQYF. The CDR3 DNA reads as TGTGCCAGCAGCCATCCCGTGGGGATCCAAGAGACCCAGTACTTC.

This clonotype was observed a few times. The V gene is TRBV10-3, the J gene TRBJ2-2; 7 bases are a match to TRBD2. The CDR3 spans 16 residues. Per the germline V gene, CDR1 is ENHRY and CDR2 is SYGVKD. The J segment lost 1 base and the V segment lost 1 base, leaving 3 bases of the junction unmatched. CDR3 sequence (DNA): TGTGCCATCAGTGAGTGGGGCGGGAGGAACACCGGGGAGCTGTTTTTT. Translating it yields CAISEWGGRNTGELFF.